These 9 T cell receptor beta chains were sequenced from one sample in a study of T-cell memory formation after mild COVID-19. Each CDR3 protein is one row after TCRdb ran MiXCR on the 5' RACE reads. The sample includes under 200,000 distinct CDR3 sequences, roughly 28% of them seen just once. Sequences were obtained from PBMCs or a T cell subset sorted from them (not recorded which). The receptors here all came from an adult woman who had mild COVID-19 (a few samples of this study predate the infection). Cell type and time point are not known.

This chain uses TRBV15 with TRBJ1-5; D gene ambiguous. The CDR3 is made up of 14 amino acids. V shed 5 bases and J shed 4 bases, with 12 bases lying between them. CDR1 and CDR2 from the germline V gene are LNHNV and YYDKDF (reference sequence). The CDR3 region has the DNA TGTGCCACCAGCGCTGGGATTACTAATCAGCCCCAGCATTTT. Translation: CATSAGITNQPQHF.

This clonotype occurred a few times. The gene calls are TRBV4-3 and TRBJ2-2; D remains ambiguous. CDR1 is LGHNA, CDR2 YSLEER, per germline. The ends were cut back, 3 bases at V and 10 bases at J, with 15 bases in the middle. The CDR3 length is 14 residues. The CDR3 DNA reads TGCGCCAGCAGCCAGGCCTATACGGCGGCGGAGCTGTTTTTT. It translates to CASSQAYTAAELFF.

The chain employs TRBV7-2 and TRBJ2-3; 9 nucleotides line up with TRBD2. CDR1 is SGHTA, CDR2 FQGNSA, per germline. This CDR3 has 16 residues. V lost 2 bases, J lost 3 bases, and 6 bases stayed unmatched. The DNA for the CDR3 is TGTGCCAGCAGCTTACAGCCAGCGGGGGGTACAGATACGCAGTATTTT. Protein sequence: CASSLQPAGGTDTQYF.

The V gene is TRBV5-1, the J gene TRBJ2-2; D perhaps matches TRBD2 (6 bases). This CDR3 spans 14 amino acids. Germline loops: CDR1 SGHRS, CDR2 YFSETQ. Trimming shortened V by 5 bases and J by 4 bases, and 12 bases separated the two germline ends. The chain's CDR3 is CASRMGSGTGELFF. CDR3 nucleotide sequence: TGCGCCAGCAGAATGGGTAGCGGCACCGGGGAGCTGTTTTTT.

The V and J genes are TRBV7-9 and TRBJ2-3; 11 nucleotides match TRBD2. The trim removed 5 bases at V and 1 base at J, leaving 5 bases unmatched. The CDR3 is made up of 16 amino acids. Germline lookup yields CDR1 SEHNR and CDR2 FQNEAQ (reference sequence). The CDR3 is CASSQGTSGRTDTQYF. CDR3 nucleotide sequence: TGTGCCAGCAGCCAAGGGACTAGCGGCCGCACAGATACGCAGTATTTT. The entire variable domain, with the rest obtained from reference TRBV7-9 and TRBJ2-3, is as follows: DTGVSQNPRHKITKRGQNVTFRCDPISEHNRLYWYRQTLGQGPEFLTYFQNEAQLEKSRLLSDRFSAERPKGSFSTLEIQRTEQGDSAMYLCASSQGTSGRTDTQYFGPGTRLTVL.

The gene calls are TRBV11-2 and TRBJ2-1; D ambiguous. Trimming pared 7 bases from V and 3 bases from J, leaving 16 bases between. The CDR3 runs 15 residues. Germline assignment: CDR1 SGHAT and CDR2 FQNNGV. CDR3 in DNA: TGTGCCAGCACCAAACCCGACGGAAACTACAATGAGCAGTTCTTC. Amino acids: CASTKPDGNYNEQFF.

This clonotype was recorded a few times. This rearrangement joins TRBV7-9 to TRBJ2-3; TRBD2 agrees at 7 bases. Germline values: CDR1 SEHNR, CDR2 FQNEAQ (reference sequence). This CDR3 region has 12 residues. The ends lost 3 bases at V and 10 bases at J; junction bases unmatched: 4. In DNA, the CDR3 is TGTGCCAGCAGCTTTTCTAGCGGACCGCAGTATTTT. This gives the protein CASSFSSGPQYF.

This clonotype was found a few times. The V and J genes are TRBV7-3 and TRBJ2-1, with 15 bases that match TRBD2. This CDR3 has 18 residues. V lost 5 bases, J lost 4 bases, and 9 bases stayed unmatched. Per the germline V gene, CDR1 is SGHTA and CDR2 is FQGTGA. CDR3 residues: CASSPLGLAGGLYNEQFF. DNA for the CDR3: TGTGCCAGCAGCCCTTTGGGACTAGCGGGAGGTCTTTACAATGAGCAGTTCTTC.

The chain has TRBV20-1 and TRBJ2-1; no clear D. The germline V gene encodes CDR1 DFQATT and CDR2 SNEGSKA (reference sequence). Trimming cost V 3 bases and J 6 bases, with 12 bases left between them. The CDR3 is made up of 13 amino acids. This chain's CDR3 is CSARDGYLNEQFF. CDR3 DNA: TGCAGTGCTAGGGATGGGTACCTCAATGAGCAGTTCTTC.